Following are 5 T cell receptor beta chains from one sample sequenced in a study of yellow fever vaccine responses in identical twins. MiXCR was run by TCRdb on the RT-PCR reads, yielding one entry per CDR3 protein. The table has about a thousand distinct CDR3 sequences, about 80% seen once. This specimen consisted of T cells from blood (PBMCs), unsorted or a sorted subset (not recorded which), obtained before or after yellow fever vaccination (not recorded which). The receptor set was obtained from a female donor who received the yellow fever vaccine.

The chain has TRBV29-1 and TRBJ2-1; D is ambiguous. Germline-derived CDR1 and CDR2 are SQVTM and ANQGSEA. The V end was cut by 2 bases, the J end by 2 bases, with 7 bases between. The CDR3 sequence is 13 residues long. In nucleotides, the CDR3 is TGCAGCGTTGAACGCGAGACCTACAATGAGCAGTTCTTC. The encoded protein is CSVERETYNEQFF.

This sequence joins TRBV5-1 and TRBJ2-2; TRBD1 aligns across 11 bases. This CDR3 spans 15 amino acids. J was trimmed by 6 bases and V by 4 bases; bases with no gene match: 5. Per the germline V gene, CDR1 is SGHRS and CDR2 is YFSETQ. CDR3 sequence (DNA): TGCGCCAGCAGCCTAGAGGGACAGGGGGCCGGGGAGCTGTTTTTT. Translated: CASSLEGQGAGELFF. Using reference TRBV5-1 and TRBJ2-2 for the parts outside the CDR3, the full variable domain is KAGVTQTPRYLIKTRGQQVTLSCSPISGHRSVSWYQQTPGQGLQFLFEYFSETQRNKGNFPGRFSGRQFSNSRSEMNVSTLELGDSALYLCASSLEGQGAGELFFGEGSRLTVL.

This clonotype was detected only a few times. The chain uses TRBV10-3 and TRBJ1-2; a weak D match, TRBD1 (6 bases). CDR3 length: 14 amino acids. Germline CDR1 and CDR2: ENHRY and SYGVKD. V shed 2 bases and J shed 4 bases, with 11 bases lying between them. The CDR3 DNA reads as TGTGCCATCAGTGAGGCGGGGGGCGCCTATGGCTACACCTTC. It codes for CAISEAGGAYGYTF.

This chain connects TRBV10-3 to TRBJ2-1; the match to TRBD2 covers 7 bases. Germline loops: CDR1 ENHRY, CDR2 SYGVKD. V gave up 4 bases and J gave up 1 base; unmatched junction bases: 4. The CDR3 loop spans 15 amino acids. CDR3 DNA sequence: TGTGCCATCAGTGCAGGTAGCGGGTCCTACAATGAGCAGTTCTTC. Translated: CAISAGSGSYNEQFF.

The chain recombines TRBV10-3 with TRBJ1-5; maybe TRBD1 (5 bases). Germline CDR1 ENHRY, CDR2 SYGVKD. The CDR3 length is 13 residues. V dropped 0 bases and J dropped 5 bases, with 5 bases sitting between them. The CDR3: CAISESGDQPQHF. As DNA, the CDR3 is TGTGCCATCAGTGAGTCGGGGGATCAGCCCCAGCATTTT.